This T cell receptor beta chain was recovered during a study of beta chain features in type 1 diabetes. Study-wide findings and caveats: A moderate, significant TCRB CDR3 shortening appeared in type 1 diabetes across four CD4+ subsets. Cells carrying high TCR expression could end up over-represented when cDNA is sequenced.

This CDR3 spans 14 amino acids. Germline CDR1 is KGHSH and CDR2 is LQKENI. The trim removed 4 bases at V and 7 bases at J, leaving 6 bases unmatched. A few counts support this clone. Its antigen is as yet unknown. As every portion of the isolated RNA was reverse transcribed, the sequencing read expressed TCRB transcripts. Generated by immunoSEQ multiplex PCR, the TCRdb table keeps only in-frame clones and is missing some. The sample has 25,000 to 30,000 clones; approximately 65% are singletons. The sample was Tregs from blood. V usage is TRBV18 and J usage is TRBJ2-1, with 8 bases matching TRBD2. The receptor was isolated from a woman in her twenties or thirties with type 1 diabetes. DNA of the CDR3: TGTGCCAGCTCACAGACCGGGACTAGAAATGAGCAGTTCTTC. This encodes CASSQTGTRNEQFF.